These 18 T cell receptor beta chains originate from one sample sequenced in a study of early T cells in non-severe SARS-CoV-2 infection. Via MiXCR, TCRdb re-called the 5' RACE reads, giving one row per CDR3 protein. Altogether more than 80,000 distinct CDR3 sequences are present, 16% being singletons, with the ten largest covering 1.3%. Sequencing was performed on whole blood. These TCRs come from an adult who was a healthcare worker with PCR-confirmed SARS-CoV-2 infection or an uninfected control (not recorded which).

J is TRBJ2-7 and V is TRBV10-3; a possible D gene is TRBD1 (7 bases). CDR1 and CDR2 (germline): ENHRY, SYGVKD. The CDR3 has 13 residues. V lost 7 bases, J lost 7 bases, and 17 bases lay in between. The CDR3 loop reads CAITAGQSWEQYF. CDR3 nucleotide sequence: TGTGCCATCACCGCGGGACAGTCCTGGGAGCAGTACTTC.

The chain combines TRBV6-1 with TRBJ2-1; 13 nucleotides match TRBD2. Germline CDR1 MNHNS, CDR2 SASEGT. Unmatched junction bases numbered 9, after V lost 6 bases and J lost 10 bases. The CDR3 length is 15 residues. CDR3 sequence (DNA): TGTGCCAGCAGGAGGGGACTAGCGGGAAGGGAGGAGCAGTTCTTC. Translated, it gives CASRRGLAGREEQFF.

The table lists this clonotype with a few counts. V and J are TRBV28 and TRBJ1-2; perhaps TRBD1 as D (6 bases). In germline, CDR1 is MDHEN, CDR2 SYDVKM. The length of the CDR3 is 14 residues. V was shortened by 2 bases and J by 6 bases, with 13 bases between the two germline ends. Here the CDR3 reads CASSLVETGNGYTF. For the CDR3, the DNA is TGTGCCAGCAGTTTAGTGGAGACAGGCAATGGCTACACCTTC.

The chain recombines TRBV20-1 with TRBJ1-4; D is perhaps TRBD1 (5 bases). The V gene lost 0 bases and the J gene lost 8 bases, with 13 bases spanning the gap. This CDR3 has 14 residues. Germline V CDR1 and CDR2: DFQATT, SNEGSKA (reference sequence). This chain's CDR3 is CSARERRAGEKLFF. The DNA of the CDR3 is TGCAGTGCTAGAGAGCGGAGAGCAGGGGAAAAACTGTTTTTT.

This clonotype has only a few counts. V is TRBV10-3 and J is TRBJ2-6; D might be TRBD1 (6 bases). Germline values: CDR1 ENHRY, CDR2 SYGVKD. V shed 6 bases and J shed 0 bases, with 12 bases lying between them. The CDR3 covers 16 residues. The CDR3 nucleotides are TGTGCCATCAGAGGGGACACTAGCTCTGGGGCCAACGTCCTGACTTTC. It specifies CAIRGDTSSGANVLTF.

This clonotype was observed a few times. This chain uses TRBV5-1 with TRBJ1-5; D perhaps matches TRBD1 (5 bases). The germline CDR1 and CDR2 sequences are SGHRS and YFSETQ. This CDR3 region has 16 residues. The V end was cut by 4 bases, the J end by 4 bases, with 18 bases between. CDR3 region: CASSPGWGTSNQPQHF. For the CDR3, the DNA is TGCGCCAGCAGCCCTGGATGGGGGACCTCTAATCAGCCCCAGCATTTT. The full variable domain, its missing parts supplied by reference TRBV5-1 and TRBJ1-5, is KAGVTQTPRYLIKTRGQQVTLSCSPISGHRSVSWYQQTPGQGLQFLFEYFSETQRNKGNFPGRFSGRQFSNSRSEMNVSTLELGDSALYLCASSPGWGTSNQPQHFGDGTRLSIL.

The chain joins TRBV28 to TRBJ2-5, with D possibly called TRBD1 or TRBD2 (5 bases each). Trimming cost V 6 bases and J 9 bases, with 23 bases left between them. The CDR3 length is 15 residues. Germline V gene lookup returns CDR1 MDHEN and CDR2 SYDVKM. The CDR3 reads CASSSERPGTRSQYF. CDR3 nucleotide sequence: TGTGCCAGCAGCTCGGAGAGGCCGGGGACGCGCTCCCAGTACTTC. Variable domain in full (rest from reference TRBV28 and TRBJ2-5): DVKVTQSSRYLVKRTGEKVFLECVQDMDHENMFWYRQDPGLGLRLIYFSYDVKMKEKGDIPEGYSVSREKKERFSLILESASTNQTSMYLCASSSERPGTRSQYFGPGTRLLVL.

This clonotype came up a few times. The rearrangement links TRBV28 to TRBJ1-2, with D possibly being TRBD1 (6 bases). Germline CDR1 MDHEN, CDR2 SYDVKM. Trimming took off 5 bases at V and 4 bases at J, with 11 bases between the two ends. The CDR3 runs to 13 residues. The chain's CDR3 is CASSVRGVYGYTF. The CDR3 coding sequence is TGTGCCAGCAGTGTCAGGGGTGTCTATGGCTACACCTTC.

The chain employs TRBV6-6 and TRBJ1-4; D ambiguous. The CDR3 runs 14 residues. Between the trimmed V and J ends, which lost 0 bases and 7 bases, there was a span of 9 bases. Germline CDR1 MNHNY, CDR2 SVGAGI (reference sequence). Here the CDR3 reads CASSYSPDIEKLFF. DNA of the CDR3: TGTGCCAGCAGTTACTCCCCCGATATTGAAAAACTGTTTTTT.

This clonotype has at least ten counts. The chain joins TRBV12-3 or TRBV12-4 to TRBJ2-7, with a weak D call TRBD1 (5 bases). The CDR3 is 12 amino acids. V lost 2 bases to trimming and J lost 3 bases, with 5 bases between them. CDR3: CASSLQGYEQYF. The CDR3 nucleotides are TGTGCCAGCAGTTTACAGGGCTACGAGCAGTACTTC.

This clonotype occurred many times. The J gene is TRBJ2-1, the V gene TRBV3-1; weak D call: TRBD2 (5 bases). CDR3 length: 13 residues. Germline assignment: CDR1 LGHDT and CDR2 YNNKEL (reference sequence). V was clipped by 3 bases and J by 3 bases, with 6 bases between them. CDR3 coding DNA: TGTGCCAGCAGCCACGGGGACTACAATGAGCAGTTCTTC. Translation: CASSHGDYNEQFF.

This clonotype appeared a few times. The J gene is TRBJ1-5, the V gene TRBV7-2; D is unclear. CDR1 and CDR2 (germline): SGHTA, FQGNSA. This CDR3 spans 13 amino acids. V was pared by 3 bases and J by 4 bases, with 7 bases between. The CDR3 DNA follows: TGTGCCAGCAGCTTTAACATTAATCAGCCCCAGCATTTT. Residues: CASSFNINQPQHF.

This clonotype has a handful of counts. V and J are TRBV10-3 and TRBJ2-3; tentatively, D is TRBD2 (6 bases). Deletions cut 9 bases from V and 7 bases from J, with 11 bases between. Germline lookup yields CDR1 ENHRY and CDR2 SYGVKD. The CDR3 is 11 amino acids. CDR3 DNA sequence: TGTGCCATGGGGGGTTCAAATACGCAGTATTTT. Protein sequence: CAMGGSNTQYF.

Ten or more counts support this clonotype. The chain couples TRBV10-3 to TRBJ2-1; D is unclear. Germline loops: CDR1 ENHRY, CDR2 SYGVKD. The length of the CDR3 is 13 residues. V lost 2 bases and J lost 8, with 10 bases in between. For the CDR3, the DNA is TGTGCCATCAGTGAGGGTCGGACGGATGAGCAGTTCTTC. It yields the protein CAISEGRTDEQFF.

This chain uses TRBV28 with TRBJ2-5, with 8 bases matching TRBD2. Germline values: CDR1 MDHEN, CDR2 SYDVKM. With 5 bases clipped from V and 5 bases from J, the junction kept 7 bases outside the gene matches. The CDR3 spans 14 residues. The CDR3 is CASSPGLGMETQYF. CDR3 coding DNA: TGTGCCAGCAGTCCGGGACTAGGAATGGAGACCCAGTACTTC.

This clonotype was observed many times. The gene calls are TRBV7-9 and TRBJ2-1; 12 bases map to TRBD1. V lost 4 bases to trimming and J lost 5 bases; unmatched junction nucleotides: 12. CDR3 length: 18 residues. CDR1 SEHNR and CDR2 FQNEAQ come from the germline V gene (reference sequence). The DNA of the CDR3 is TGTGCCAGCAGCTCACCCCTAGGGGGACAGGGGGCTGACAATGAGCAGTTCTTC. This gives the protein CASSSPLGGQGADNEQFF.

This clonotype was detected many times. The chain has TRBV28 and TRBJ1-4, with D possibly matching TRBD1 (6 bases). The CDR3 covers 14 residues. Trimming shortened V by 5 bases and J by 8 bases, and 15 bases separated the two germline ends. The V gene's germline CDR1 is MDHEN and CDR2 SYDVKM. CDR3 amino acids: CASSPTGLTEKLFF. CDR3 nucleotides: TGTGCCAGCAGTCCTACAGGGTTAACCGAAAAACTGTTTTTT. Complete variable domain (other parts from reference TRBV28 and TRBJ1-4): DVKVTQSSRYLVKRTGEKVFLECVQDMDHENMFWYRQDPGLGLRLIYFSYDVKMKEKGDIPEGYSVSREKKERFSLILESASTNQTSMYLCASSPTGLTEKLFFGSGTQLSVL.

The chain uses TRBV11-2 and TRBJ2-3; D gene ambiguous. The CDR3 has 16 amino acids. The germline V and J ends were trimmed by 7 bases and 3 bases, with 20 bases remaining between them. Germline V gene lookup returns CDR1 SGHAT and CDR2 FQNNGV. The CDR3 nucleotides read TGTGCCAGCAAAACCGGTCACACCCCGAGGACAGATACGCAGTATTTT. This codes for CASKTGHTPRTDTQYF.